These T cell receptor beta chains were read from a single sample in a study of shared clonotypes between healthy human individuals. Data came from immunoSEQ multiplex PCR; TCRdb stores just in-frame clones and leaves some out. Of about 1.5 million clones detected, 98% appear once; the ten largest clones hold less than 0.55%. Sequencing was done on a sample of naive CD4+ T cells sorted from blood. The receptor set was obtained from a man aged 25 to 40 in good health. Both conserved end residues are part of each CDR3. D genes are given only for firm matches. Size is omitted from some rows. Given values are once, few, many or a class for expanded clones.

>TRBJ2-7|TRBV28|-|TRBD2
CASSPGASGSLTYEQYF
TGTGCCAGCAGTCCCGGGGCTAGCGGGAGTTTGACCTACGAGCAGTACTTC
>TRBJ1-3|TRBV30|-|TRBD1
CAWSTGGVSHF
TGTGCCTGGAGTACAGGGGGAGTATCACACTTT
>TRBJ2-3|TRBV10-2|-|-
CASSLITDTQYF
TGCGCCAGCAGTCTCATCACAGATACGCAGTATTTT
>TRBJ1-1|TRBV5-1|-|-
CASSSEQFLENTEAFF
TGCGCCAGCAGCTCTGAACAGTTCTTAGAGAACACTGAAGCTTTCTTT
>TRBJ2-2|TRBV9|once|-
CASSAGLAGELFF
TGTGCCAGCAGCGCCGGGTTAGCCGGGGAGCTGTTTTTT
>TRBJ2-7|TRBV7-6|-|-
CASSLAPGQDYEQYF
TGTGCCAGCAGCTTAGCGCCCGGACAAGACTACGAGCAGTACTTC
>TRBJ2-3|TRBV5-6|once|-
CASTPSPAFTDTQYF
TGTGCCAGCACCCCGAGTCCTGCCTTCACAGATACGCAGTATTTT
>TRBJ1-2|TRBV7-9|-|-
CASFVGTSSYGYTF
TGTGCCAGCTTCGTCGGGACCTCGTCCTATGGCTACACCTTC
>TRBJ2-7|TRBV11-2|-|-
CASSRRGYEQYF
TGTGCCAGCAGTCGGAGGGGGTACGAGCAGTACTTC
>TRBJ1-1|TRBV28|-|-
CASSLNVVAFF
TGTGCCAGCAGTTTAAATGTGGTAGCTTTCTTT
>TRBJ1-1|TRBV5-4|-|-
CASSLEWASSNTEAFF
TGTGCCAGCAGCTTGGAGTGGGCCAGTTCGAACACTGAAGCTTTCTTT
>TRBJ2-3|TRBV11-2|-|TRBD1
CASSARRGRLQYF
TGTGCCAGCAGCGCTCGTAGGGGGCGGTTGCAGTATTTT
>TRBJ2-5|TRBV2|-|TRBD1
CASSDPGQTYF
TGTGCCAGCAGTGACCCGGGACAGACGTACTTC
>TRBJ2-1|TRBV10-2|-|-
CASSERGGDNEQFF
TGCGCCAGCAGTGAGCGGGGCGGGGACAATGAGCAGTTCTTC
>TRBJ2-7|TRBV6-1|-|-
CASKKGLTEQYF
TGTGCCAGCAAAAAGGGACTCACCGAGCAGTACTTC
>TRBJ2-1|TRBV5-5|-|-
CATNAWVLSYNEQFF
TGTGCGACCAACGCCTGGGTCCTCTCCTACAATGAGCAGTTCTTC
>TRBJ2-7|TRBV11-2|-|-
CASSFPWGRTHYEQYF
TGTGCCAGCAGCTTTCCCTGGGGTAGGACCCACTACGAGCAGTACTTC
>TRBJ2-1|TRBV9|once|TRBD2
CASSESGNSYNEQFF
TGTGCCAGCAGCGAAAGCGGGAACTCCTACAATGAGCAGTTCTTC
>TRBJ2-5|TRBV5-5|-|-
CASSLAGVSQETQYF
TGTGCCAGCAGCTTGGCGGGAGTTTCTCAAGAGACCCAGTACTTC
>TRBJ2-1|TRBV5-1|-|TRBD2
CASSLWTSGMRENEQFF
TGCGCCAGCAGCTTGTGGACTAGCGGGATGAGGGAAAATGAGCAGTTCTTC
>TRBJ1-1|TRBV4-1|-|-
CASSHVGAEAFF
TGCGCCAGCAGCCACGTCGGGGCTGAAGCTTTCTTT
>TRBJ2-1|TRBV28|-|-
CASRYLGGRVDYNEQFF
TGTGCCAGCAGGTACCTAGGAGGGCGGGTCGACTACAATGAGCAGTTCTTC
>TRBJ2-1|TRBV5-4|-|-
CASSPGSYNEQFF
TGTGCCAGCAGCCCTGGGAGTTACAATGAGCAGTTCTTC
>TRBJ1-3|TRBV29-1|-|-
CSAGSAGFFGNTIYF
TGCAGCGCCGGATCGGCGGGTTTTTTCGGAAACACCATATATTTT
>TRBJ2-5|TRBV7-7|-|TRBD2
CASSFTSGNQEAQYF
TGTGCTAGCAGCTTCACTAGCGGGAACCAAGAGGCCCAGTACTTC
>TRBJ1-3|TRBV18|once|-
CASSPEGSFGNTIYF
TGTGCCAGCTCACCAGAGGGATCCTTCGGAAACACCATATATTTT
>TRBJ2-7|TRBV21-1|-|-
CASSPDPGQSYEQYF
TGTGCCAGCAGTCCTGATCCGGGACAATCCTACGAGCAGTACTTC